This T cell receptor beta chain came from a study of control samples from healthy donors and cancer patients. The protocol was immunoSEQ multiplex PCR, while the TCRdb copy is restricted to in-frame clones and leaves out a portion. Here the sample spans 100,000 to 150,000 clones, roughly 89% being singletons. This CDR3 spans 15 amino acids. V was clipped by 2 bases and J by 6 bases, with 13 bases between them. The germline V gene encodes CDR1 SGHAT and CDR2 FQNNGV. Sequenced sample: blood. The rearrangement joins TRBV11-2 to TRBJ1-4; a possible D gene is TRBD1 (5 bases). The source of this sequence is a man between 25 and 39 years old in good health. In DNA, the CDR3 is TGTGCCAGCAGCTTATTCCAGGGACGGTATGAAAAACTGTTTTTT. Its translation: CASSLFQGRYEKLFF. Full variable domain (missing parts from reference TRBV11-2 and TRBJ1-4): EAGVAQSPRYKIIEKRQSVAFWCNPISGHATLYWYQQILGQGPKLLIQFQNNGVVDDSQLPKDRFSAERLKGVDSTLKIQPAKLEDSAVYLCASSLFQGRYEKLFFGSGTQLSVL.